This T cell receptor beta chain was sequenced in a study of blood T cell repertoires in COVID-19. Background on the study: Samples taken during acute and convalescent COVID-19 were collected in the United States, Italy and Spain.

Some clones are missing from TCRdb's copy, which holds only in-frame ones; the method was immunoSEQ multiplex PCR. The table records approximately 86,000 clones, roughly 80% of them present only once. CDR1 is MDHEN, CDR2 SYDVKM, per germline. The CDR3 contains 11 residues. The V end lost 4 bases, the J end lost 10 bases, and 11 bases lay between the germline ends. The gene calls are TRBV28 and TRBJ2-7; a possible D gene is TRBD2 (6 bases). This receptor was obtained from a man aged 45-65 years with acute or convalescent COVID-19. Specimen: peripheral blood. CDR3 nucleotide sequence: TGTGCCAGCAGTTCTCGGGACTTTCAGTACTTC. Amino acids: CASSSRDFQYF.